This record covers a single T cell receptor beta chain. The study ran its PCR with 60 Vbeta and 13 Jbeta primers. Method: immunoSEQ multiplex PCR; TCRdb's copy keeps in-frame clones and lacks some. The sample table sets out some 150,000 clones. The sample originates from a study of cytomegalovirus exposure and HLA in healthy donors. The V gene lost 0 bases and the J gene lost 3 bases, with 12 bases spanning the gap. Germline values: CDR1 SGDLS, CDR2 YYNGEE. The CDR3 runs 15 residues. This chain connects TRBV9 to TRBJ1-1; D uncertain. Input material: PBMCs. This TCR was sampled from a woman between 18 and 30 years old in good health and CMV-seronegative. The DNA of the CDR3 is TGTGCCAGCAGCGTAGAGTCGAGGGTAGACACTGAAGCTTTCTTT. Its translation: CASSVESRVDTEAFF.